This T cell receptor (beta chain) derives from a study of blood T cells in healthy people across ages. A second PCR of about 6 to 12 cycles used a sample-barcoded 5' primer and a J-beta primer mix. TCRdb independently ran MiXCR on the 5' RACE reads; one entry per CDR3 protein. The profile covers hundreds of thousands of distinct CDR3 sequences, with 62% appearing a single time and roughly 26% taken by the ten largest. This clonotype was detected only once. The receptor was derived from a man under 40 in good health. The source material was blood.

CDR3 region: CSGTGQGDGYTF. The CDR3 DNA reads TGCAGCGGAACGGGACAGGGGGATGGCTACACCTTC. The chain links TRBV29-1 to TRBJ1-2; 11 bases agree with TRBD1. CDR3 length equals 12 residues. Germline CDR1 reads SQVTM; CDR2 reads ANQGSEA. V shed 7 bases, J shed 6 bases, and the junction held 4 bases outside the gene matches.